The next 3 T cell receptor beta chains were all read from a single sample in a study of regulatory T cells in long-lasting Graves disease. The sample's time point: newly diagnosed GD, antithyroid drugs for less than 3 months. The authors made the TCR library using RNA they extracted from PBMCs. Building of the TCR beta libraries involved iRepertoire HTBI primers and Arm-PCR of CDR3 regions. TCRdb analysed the multiplex PCR reads with MiXCR anew, one entry per CDR3 protein. The sample carries about 360,000 distinct CDR3 sequences, 16% recorded once. The same data also contributed to another study, on T cells in Graves' hyperthyroidism and ophthalmopathy.

Material: peripheral blood mononuclear cells (PBMCs), obtained at new diagnosis, from a patient treated with antithyroid drugs. These receptors were obtained from a woman in her late teens or twenties with Graves disease.

The table lists this clonotype with many counts. The chain links TRBV19 to TRBJ2-7; TRBD2 matches 7 bases. From germline, CDR1 is LNHDA and CDR2 SQIVND (reference sequence). This CDR3 has 14 residues. Losses at the gene ends were 6 bases for V and 0 bases for J; bases not matched to a gene: 5. The DNA for the CDR3 is TGTGCCAGTAGGGATAGCGGGTACTCCTACGAGCAGTACTTC. Translating gives CASRDSGYSYEQYF.

This clonotype was recorded many times. CDR3 coding DNA: TGTGCCTGGAGTGTGCACCTGGTGTTTGAAGCTTTCTTT. This translates into CAWSVHLVFEAFF. The chain combines TRBV30 with TRBJ1-1; D unresolved. The CDR3 runs to 13 residues. Germline V gene data show CDR1 as GTSNPN and CDR2 as SVGIG (reference sequence). V dropped 0 bases and J dropped 7 bases, with 12 bases sitting between them.

The V call is TRBV3-1, the J call TRBJ2-1; a weak D match, TRBD2 (6 bases). The germline V gene encodes CDR1 LGHDT and CDR2 YNNKEL (reference sequence). Trimming left V 0 bases short and J 2 bases short, with 14 bases between. This CDR3 is 17 amino acids long. Written as DNA, the CDR3 is TGTGCCAGCAGCCAAGAAGGGTGGCGGGAAACCTACAATGAGCAGTTCTTC. The encoded protein is CASSQEGWRETYNEQFF.